This TCR beta chain came from a study of CD8 T cells in ankylosing spondylitis. Notes on the study in general: Disease-linked clones bore a CD8+ phenotype, appearing relatively rarely in peripheral blood.

MiXCR, run by TCRdb on the 5' RACE reads, gives a single entry per CDR3 protein. The table shows approximately 250,000 distinct CDR3 sequences, with roughly a tenth occurring only once. The table lists this clonotype with a few counts. Its cognate antigen is unknown. Sequenced input: blood, either unsorted or a sorted T cell fraction (not recorded which). The receptor was isolated from a male donor with ankylosing spondylitis or in good health (not recorded which).

The CDR3 loop reads CAWSYNGQLNQPQHF. As DNA, the CDR3 is TGTGCCTGGAGTTATAACGGACAGCTCAATCAGCCCCAGCATTTT. The chain has TRBV30 and TRBJ1-5; TRBD1 might be the D (6 bases). Per germline, CDR1 GTSNPN and CDR2 SVGIG (reference sequence). The CDR3 has 15 amino acids. Trimming removed 2 bases at V and 3 bases at J, with 14 bases between.